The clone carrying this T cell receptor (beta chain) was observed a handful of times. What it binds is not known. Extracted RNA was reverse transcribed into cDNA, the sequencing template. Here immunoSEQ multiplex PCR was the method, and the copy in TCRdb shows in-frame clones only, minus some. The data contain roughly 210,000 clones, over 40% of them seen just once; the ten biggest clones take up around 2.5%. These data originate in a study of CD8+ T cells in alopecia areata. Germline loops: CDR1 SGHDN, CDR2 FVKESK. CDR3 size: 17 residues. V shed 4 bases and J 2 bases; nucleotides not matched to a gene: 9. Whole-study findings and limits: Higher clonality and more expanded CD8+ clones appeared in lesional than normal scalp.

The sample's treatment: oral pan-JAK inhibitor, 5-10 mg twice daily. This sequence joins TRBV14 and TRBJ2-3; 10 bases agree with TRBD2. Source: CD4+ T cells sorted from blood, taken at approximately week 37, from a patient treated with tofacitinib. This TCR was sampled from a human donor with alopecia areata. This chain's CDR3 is CASSRRTGLADTDTQYF. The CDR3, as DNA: TGTGCCAGCAGCCGAAGAACAGGACTAGCGGACACAGATACGCAGTATTTT.